This is a list of T cell receptor beta chains from one sample in a study of blood T cell repertoires in COVID-19. Generated by immunoSEQ multiplex PCR, the TCRdb table keeps only in-frame clones and is missing some. Of fewer than 450,000 clones in the sample, approximately 86% were seen once. The specimen was PBMCs or T cells enriched from blood (not recorded which). The receptors come from a woman in her 40s with acute COVID-19. Each CDR3 is given with its conserved first and last residue. The D gene is left open where the match is weak. Size tells how often a clone was seen (once, few, many) or the class of an expanded clone, and some rows leave it out.

size	D	V	J	DNA	CDR3
-	-	TRBV19	TRBJ1-6	TGTGCCAGTAGTATAAGCCCAGGGAACTATAATTCACCCCTCCACTTT	CASSISPGNYNSPLHF
once	-	TRBV5-4	TRBJ2-7	TGTGCCAGCAGCTTGGCAGGCTCCTACGAGCAGTACTTC	CASSLAGSYEQYF
-	TRBD1	TRBV7-6	TRBJ1-3	TGTGCCAGCAGCTTTGAGACAGGGGGACGAAACACCATATATTTT	CASSFETGGRNTIYF
once	-	TRBV20-1	TRBJ1-2	TGCAGTGCTAGAGATATTTATGGCTACACCTTC	CSARDIYGYTF
-	-	TRBV6-6	TRBJ2-3	TGTGCCAGCAGTCAGACTCTAGCCCGGGGGAACACAGATACGCAGTATTTT	CASSQTLARGNTDTQYF
few	-	TRBV7-9	TRBJ2-5	TGTGCCAGCAGCGCCGGGATCTCCAACTTCCAAGAGACCCAGTACTTC	CASSAGISNFQETQYF
-	-	TRBV11-2	TRBJ2-7	TGTGCCAGCAGCTTAGGGACAGCCAACTACGAGCAGTACTTC	CASSLGTANYEQYF
few	-	TRBV2	TRBJ1-1	TGTGCCAGCCTTATAGAAGGGGCAGGGAACACTGAAGCTTTCTTT	CASLIEGAGNTEAFF
-	TRBD1	TRBV6-5	TRBJ2-7	TGTGCCAGCAGCCGGACAGGCTACGAGCAGTACTTC	CASSRTGYEQYF
once	TRBD1	TRBV5-6	TRBJ2-3	TGTGCCAGCACCTTTTGGGAGACAGGGATCACAGATACGCAGTATTTT	CASTFWETGITDTQYF
-	TRBD1	TRBV30	TRBJ1-3	TGTGCCTGGAGCGCTGACAGGGGGTCTGGAAACACCATATATTTT	CAWSADRGSGNTIYF
-	-	TRBV30	TRBJ1-5	TGTGCCTGGAACTACCTAAATCAGCCCCAGCATTTT	CAWNYLNQPQHF
-	-	TRBV10-3	TRBJ1-2	TGTGCCGTCGGACACGCTGAACGCTATGGCTACACCTTC	CAVGHAERYGYTF
-	TRBD1	TRBV10-3	TRBJ1-3	TGTGCCATCAGTGAAGACAGGGCTGGAAACACCATATATTTT	CAISEDRAGNTIYF
few	-	TRBV4-1	TRBJ1-5	TGCGCCAGCAGCCAAGGTCGGCAGGGTTTGGAGCCCCAGCATTTT	CASSQGRQGLEPQHF